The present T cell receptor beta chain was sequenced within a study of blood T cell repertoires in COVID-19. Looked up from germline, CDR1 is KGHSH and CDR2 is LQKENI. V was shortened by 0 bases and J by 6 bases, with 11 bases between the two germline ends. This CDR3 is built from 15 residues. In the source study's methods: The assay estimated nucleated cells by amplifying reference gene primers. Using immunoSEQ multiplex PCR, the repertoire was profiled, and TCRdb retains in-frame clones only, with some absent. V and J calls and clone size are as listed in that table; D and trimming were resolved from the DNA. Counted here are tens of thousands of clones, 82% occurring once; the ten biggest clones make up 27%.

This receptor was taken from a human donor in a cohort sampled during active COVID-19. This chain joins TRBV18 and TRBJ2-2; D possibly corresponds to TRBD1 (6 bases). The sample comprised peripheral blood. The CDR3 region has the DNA TGTGCCAGCTCACCACCGTACGAGGGGGCCGGGGAGCTGTTTTTT. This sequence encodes CASSPPYEGAGELFF.